This T cell receptor beta chain was captured in a study of regulatory T cells in long-lasting Graves disease. Time point indicated: newly diagnosed GD, antithyroid drugs for less than 3 months. Extracted RNA from PBMCs served as the source of the TCR library. In building TCR beta libraries, iRepertoire HTBI primers were used together with Arm-PCR of CDR3 regions. TCRdb redid the calling of the multiplex PCR reads with MiXCR, one entry per CDR3 protein. The sample consists of about 470,000 distinct CDR3 sequences, 15% of them appearing once. V lost 1 base and J lost 4, with 5 bases in between. CDR1 is LNHDA, CDR2 SQIVND, per germline (reference sequence). The CDR3 is made up of 13 amino acids. Separately, the same data were catalogued under a study of T cells in Graves' hyperthyroidism and ophthalmopathy. Per that study: Clinical symptoms, serum thyroxine, TRAb, thyroid ultrasound and orbital computed tomography informed diagnoses. Model output signaled ophthalmopathy a median approximately 6 months ahead of onset.

The V call is TRBV19, the J call TRBJ2-1; maybe TRBD1 (5 bases). The TCR originated in a woman younger than 45 with Graves disease. The sequencing used peripheral blood mononuclear cells (PBMCs), collected at new diagnosis, from a patient treated with antithyroid drugs. The CDR3 DNA reads as TGTGCCAGTAGTATAGCAGGGTACAATGAGCAGTTCTTC. Residues: CASSIAGYNEQFF.